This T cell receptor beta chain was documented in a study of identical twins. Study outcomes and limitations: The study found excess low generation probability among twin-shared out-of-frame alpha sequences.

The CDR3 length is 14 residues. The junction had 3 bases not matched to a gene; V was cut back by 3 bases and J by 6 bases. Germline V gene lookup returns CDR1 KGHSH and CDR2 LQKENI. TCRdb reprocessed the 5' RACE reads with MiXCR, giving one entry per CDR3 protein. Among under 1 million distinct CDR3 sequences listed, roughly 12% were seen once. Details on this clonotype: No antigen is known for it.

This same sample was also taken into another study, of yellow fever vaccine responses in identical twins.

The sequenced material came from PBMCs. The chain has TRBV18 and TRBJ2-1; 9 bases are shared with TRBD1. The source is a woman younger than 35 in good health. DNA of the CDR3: TGTGCCAGCTCACCCAACAGGGGGCTCAATGAGCAGTTCTTC. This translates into CASSPNRGLNEQFF.